Below are 20 T cell receptor beta chains sequenced from a single sample in a study of Ad26.COV2.S vaccination and SARS-CoV-2 variants. As to treatment: about 20 received Ad26.COV2.S at low or high dose, single or two shots; about 5 received placebo; per-sample allocation not given. Vaccine and placebo recipients were sampled on day 63 after the first injection. Produced via immunoSEQ multiplex PCR; TCRdb's table is partial and in-frame only. The table shows some 460,000 clones, with around 89% occurring only once. The input for sequencing was peripheral blood, taken in a trial of Ad26.COV2.S vaccine versus placebo. The source is a person between 18 and 65 years old who received the Ad26.COV2.S COVID-19 vaccine or a placebo.

This sequence joins TRBV7-8 and TRBJ2-3, with 11 bases fitting TRBD2. Germline V lookup: CDR1 SGHVS, CDR2 FQNEAQ. This CDR3 is 15 amino acids long. V was pared by 6 bases and J by 4 bases, with 6 bases of the junction left unmatched. The DNA for the CDR3 is TGTGCCAGCAGTTTTTTAGCGGGAGGGGCAGATACGCAGTATTTT. This gives the protein CASSFLAGGADTQYF.

The chain employs TRBV19 and TRBJ2-2, with D possibly matching TRBD1 (6 bases). CDR3 size: 15 residues. The ends were cut back, 2 bases at V and 4 bases at J, with 11 bases in the middle. The germline gives CDR1 LNHDA, CDR2 SQIVND (reference sequence). CDR3 sequence reads: CASSIQGSTTGELFF. DNA of the CDR3: TGTGCCAGTAGTATACAGGGGTCGACCACCGGGGAGCTGTTTTTT.

This sequence joins TRBV28 and TRBJ1-2; no clear D gene. Germline V gene lookup returns CDR1 MDHEN and CDR2 SYDVKM. CDR3 length: 13 residues. With 10 bases removed from V and 4 bases from J, the gap between germline ends came to 16 bases. The CDR3 loop is CAIGRNTFYGYTF. In nucleotides, the CDR3 is TGTGCCATCGGACGGAATACATTCTATGGCTACACCTTC.

The V call is TRBV5-4, the J call TRBJ2-3; TRBD2 agrees at 8 bases. From germline, CDR1 is SGHNT and CDR2 YYREEE (reference sequence). The V segment lost 0 bases and the J segment 1 base; nucleotides outside the gene matches: 7. The CDR3 has 17 residues. CDR3 amino acids: CASSLAGGRRGTDTQYF. CDR3 sequence (DNA): TGTGCCAGCAGCTTGGCGGGAGGGCGAAGAGGCACAGATACGCAGTATTTT.

The chain has TRBV12-3 or TRBV12-4 and TRBJ2-1; D is unclear. The CDR3 loop spans 11 amino acids. The germline V and J ends were trimmed by 3 bases and 7 bases, with 4 bases remaining between them. This CDR3 is CASSFGNEQFF. The CDR3 region has the DNA TGTGCCAGCAGTTTTGGGAATGAGCAGTTCTTC.

This chain connects TRBV27 to TRBJ1-2; D perhaps matches TRBD1 (6 bases). The CDR3 sequence is 18 residues long. From germline, CDR1 is MNHEY and CDR2 SMNVEV (reference sequence). With 6 bases removed from V and 4 bases from J, the gap between germline ends came to 27 bases. In nucleotides, the CDR3 is TGTGCCAGCAGCTTAACCCCGACCGGGGCAGGCAGGGGCTATGGCTACACCTTC. Amino acids: CASSLTPTGAGRGYGYTF.

The gene calls are TRBV6-2 or TRBV6-3 and TRBJ1-1; the D is unclear. Trimming removed 6 bases from V and 1 base from J, with 15 bases in between. Germline loops: CDR1 MNHEY, CDR2 SVGEGT. The CDR3 has 15 amino acids. The CDR3: CASSGNLNPNTEAFF. The CDR3 coding sequence is TGTGCCAGCAGCGGGAACTTAAACCCGAACACTGAAGCTTTCTTT.

This chain links TRBV27 with TRBJ2-2; D is unclear. The CDR3 has 14 residues. V was shortened by 2 bases and J by 4 bases, with 8 bases between the two germline ends. Germline V gene sequence: CDR1 MNHEY, CDR2 SMNVEV (reference sequence). Written as DNA, the CDR3 is TGTGCCAGCAGTTTAACGTGGTCCACCGGGGAGCTGTTTTTT. Translated: CASSLTWSTGELFF.

A single count supports this clone. Here the CDR3 DNA reads TGTGCCAGCAGTGGACTCGGACTAGGGGACACAGATACGCAGTATTTT. This codes for CASSGLGLGDTDTQYF. The chain carries TRBV6-2 or TRBV6-3 and TRBJ2-3, with 7 bases identical to TRBD2. CDR3 length: 16 amino acids. The trim removed 5 bases at V and 2 bases at J, leaving 10 bases unmatched. The germline gives CDR1 MNHEY, CDR2 SVGEGT.

The rearrangement uses TRBV28 and TRBJ1-2; 9 nucleotides align to TRBD1. Germline CDR1 is MDHEN and CDR2 is SYDVKM. V trimming: 2 bases; J trimming: 4 bases; junction bases outside the gene matches: 11. The CDR3 sequence is 17 residues long. This CDR3 reads CASSLIGTGTVSYGYTF. The CDR3 DNA sequence: TGTGCCAGCAGTTTAATAGGGACAGGGACGGTTTCCTATGGCTACACCTTC.

V is TRBV27 and J is TRBJ1-5, with TRBD1 as a possible D gene (6 bases). V was shortened by 8 bases and J by 1 base, with 15 bases between the two germline ends. From germline, CDR1 is MNHEY and CDR2 SMNVEV (reference sequence). The CDR3 has 15 residues. CDR3 sequence: CASRASGVSNQPQHF. The CDR3 region has the DNA TGTGCCAGCCGAGCCTCAGGGGTGAGCAATCAGCCCCAGCATTTT.

The rearrangement uses TRBV11-2 and TRBJ1-3; possible D gene TRBD1, 6 bases. CDR3 length equals 16 residues. The ends were cut back, 5 bases at V and 2 bases at J, with 16 bases in the middle. CDR1 is SGHAT, CDR2 FQNNGV, per germline. The CDR3 reads CASSPRETGAGNTIYF. CDR3 DNA sequence: TGTGCCAGCAGCCCTAGAGAGACAGGCGCTGGAAACACCATATATTTT.

The table lists this clone with many counts. This sequence joins TRBV2 and TRBJ2-2; the D gene is possibly TRBD2 (6 bases). Germline V gives CDR1 SNHLY, CDR2 FYNNEI. V shed 4 bases and J shed 3 bases, with 9 bases lying between them. The CDR3 sequence is 14 residues long. CDR3 in amino acids: CASSVRLDTGELFF. For the CDR3, the DNA is TGTGCCAGCAGTGTCCGACTAGACACCGGGGAGCTGTTTTTT.

The rearrangement links TRBV6-2 or TRBV6-3 to TRBJ2-2, with 11 bases matching TRBD2. V dropped 4 bases and J dropped 8; count of bases not matched to a gene: 3. Germline CDR1 is MNHEY and CDR2 is SVGEGT. This CDR3 region has 14 residues. The CDR3 region is CASSSRLAGGELFF. The DNA of the CDR3 is TGTGCCAGCAGTTCCAGACTAGCGGGGGGGGAGCTGTTTTTT.

This chain connects TRBV7-2 to TRBJ1-4; a possible D gene is TRBD1 (6 bases). The CDR3 is made up of 16 amino acids. The germline CDR1 and CDR2 sequences are SGHTA and FQGNSA. Trimming pared 5 bases from V and 0 bases from J, leaving 13 bases between. This CDR3 reads CASSPDSLSTNEKLFF. As DNA, the CDR3 is TGTGCCAGCAGCCCGGACAGTTTATCAACTAATGAAAAACTGTTTTTT. The variable domain in full, completed from reference TRBV7-2 and TRBJ1-4, reads GAGVSQSPSNKVTEKGKDVELRCDPISGHTALYWYRQSLGQGLEFLIYFQGNSAPDKSGLPSDRFSAERTGGSVSTLTIQRTQQEDSAVYLCASSPDSLSTNEKLFFGSGTQLSVL.

The chain is built from TRBV15 and TRBJ1-3; no clear D. CDR1 and CDR2 (germline): LNHNV, YYDKDF (reference sequence). The CDR3 length is 14 residues. V lost 5 bases and J 7 bases, leaving 15 bases between the germline ends. The CDR3 spells CATSLGVGGNTIYF. CDR3 sequence (DNA): TGTGCCACCAGCCTCGGGGTGGGTGGGAACACCATATATTTT.

This clone was counted a few times. This CDR3 is also generated by other DNA sequences in the sample. The chain has TRBV6-5 and TRBJ1-1; maybe TRBD1 (6 bases). Germline V gene sequence: CDR1 MNHEY, CDR2 SVGAGI. V was clipped by 0 bases and J by 0 bases, with 11 bases between them. CDR3 size: 16 residues. The CDR3 is CASSYSGGQVNTEAFF. As DNA, the CDR3 is TGTGCCAGCAGTTACTCTGGGGGGCAAGTGAACACTGAAGCTTTCTTT.

This clone has a handful of counts. The CDR3 spells CASSSGQFLSGNTIYF. The CDR3 DNA reads as TGCGCCAGCAGCTCCGGACAGTTTCTCTCTGGAAACACCATATATTTT. The V gene is TRBV5-1, the J gene TRBJ1-3, with D perhaps matching TRBD1 (6 bases). V gave up 3 bases and J gave up 0 bases, with 13 bases separating them. Germline CDR1 reads SGHRS; CDR2 reads YFSETQ. This CDR3 is built from 16 residues. Based on the CDR3 plus reference TRBV5-1 and TRBJ1-3, the full variable domain is KAGVTQTPRYLIKTRGQQVTLSCSPISGHRSVSWYQQTPGQGLQFLFEYFSETQRNKGNFPGRFSGRQFSNSRSEMNVSTLELGDSALYLCASSSGQFLSGNTIYFGEGSWLTVV.

This clone was found many times. The sample carries other DNA sequences with the same CDR3. The chain employs TRBV25-1 and TRBJ2-3; TRBD2 matches at 9 bases. Germline V gene sequence: CDR1 MGHDK, CDR2 SYGVNS. This CDR3 has 16 amino acids. The V and J ends lost 4 bases and 6 bases, in that order; junction bases with no gene match: 11. The CDR3 sequence: CASSAAGAGGADTQYF. Here the CDR3 DNA reads TGTGCCAGCAGTGCCGCAGGGGCGGGGGGGGCGGATACGCAGTATTTT.

The chain links TRBV10-3 to TRBJ1-2, with a tentative D call TRBD1 (6 bases). Trimming stripped 6 bases from V and 7 bases from J, with 15 bases between. The CDR3 covers 13 residues. Germline CDR1 and CDR2: ENHRY and SYGVKD. The CDR3 spells CAISSGTLLGYTF. In DNA, the CDR3 is TGTGCCATCAGCTCCGGGACACTCCTTGGCTACACCTTC.